Listed below are T cell receptor beta chains from one sample, sequenced in a study of blood T cells in healthy people across ages. TCRdb passed the 5' RACE reads through MiXCR, listing each CDR3 protein once. The sample yields roughly 700,000 distinct CDR3 sequences, about 30% seen once. The sequencing sample was made of blood. All receptors come from a woman of 80 years or more in good health. CDR3s include the opening cysteine and the closing phenylalanine or tryptophan. Fields, in order: D gene, clone size, V gene, J gene, CDR3 protein, CDR3 DNA. The D gene is left open where the match is weak. Clone size is not always given. Where it is, it says once, few, many or a class for expanded clones.

d_call: TRBD2; clone_size: few; v_call: TRBV20-1; j_call: TRBJ2-2; cdr3_aa: CSAGRTSGANTGELFF; cdr3_nt: TGCAGTGCTGGCCGGACTAGCGGGGCAAACACCGGGGAGCTGTTTTTT
d_call: NA; clone_size: few; v_call: TRBV5-5; j_call: TRBJ2-5; cdr3_aa: CASSLLSLQGWRETQYF; cdr3_nt: TGTGCCAGCAGCTTGTTAAGTCTCCAGGGCTGGCGGGAGACCCAGTACTTC
d_call: NA; clone_size: many; v_call: TRBV7-2; j_call: TRBJ2-5; cdr3_aa: CASSRPRGGVEETQYF; cdr3_nt: TGTGCCAGCAGCCGTCCGAGGGGGGGGGTAGAAGAGACCCAGTACTTC
d_call: TRBD1; clone_size: NA; v_call: TRBV29-1; j_call: TRBJ1-1; cdr3_aa: CSVHGQGREAFF; cdr3_nt: TGTAGCGTTCATGGACAGGGACGGGAAGCTTTCTTT
d_call: NA; clone_size: NA; v_call: TRBV10-3; j_call: TRBJ2-5; cdr3_aa: CASGASDEQYF; cdr3_nt: TGTGCCTCAGGGGCCTCCGATGAGCAGTACTTC
d_call: NA; clone_size: NA; v_call: TRBV12-3/TRBV12-4; j_call: TRBJ2-5; cdr3_aa: CASSFGEVETQYF; cdr3_nt: TGTGCCAGCAGTTTCGGCGAGGTGGAGACCCAGTACTTC
d_call: TRBD1; clone_size: many; v_call: TRBV7-2; j_call: TRBJ2-3; cdr3_aa: CASSPGQVGDTQYF; cdr3_nt: TGTGCCAGCAGCCCCGGACAGGTCGGAGATACGCAGTATTTT
d_call: NA; clone_size: NA; v_call: TRBV12-3/TRBV12-4; j_call: TRBJ1-4; cdr3_aa: CASNWGGFSEKLFF; cdr3_nt: TGTGCCAGCAACTGGGGGGGTTTCAGCGAAAAACTGTTTTTT
d_call: NA; clone_size: many; v_call: TRBV27; j_call: TRBJ1-2; cdr3_aa: CASSRTGNFRLGNGYTF; cdr3_nt: TGTGCCAGCAGCCGCACTGGAAATTTTCGTCTGGGGAATGGCTACACCTTC
d_call: TRBD1; clone_size: few; v_call: TRBV6-5; j_call: TRBJ1-2; cdr3_aa: CASIPSGDRGYGYTF; cdr3_nt: TGTGCCAGCATTCCCTCGGGGGACAGGGGATATGGCTACACCTTC
d_call: TRBD1; clone_size: NA; v_call: TRBV2; j_call: TRBJ2-7; cdr3_aa: CASSGTGQRTEQYF; cdr3_nt: TGTGCCAGCAGCGGGACAGGCCAACGTACCGAGCAGTACTTC
d_call: NA; clone_size: NA; v_call: TRBV10-3; j_call: TRBJ1-4; cdr3_aa: CAISEGTANEKLFF; cdr3_nt: TGTGCCATCAGTGAGGGAACGGCTAATGAAAAACTGTTTTTT
d_call: NA; clone_size: NA; v_call: TRBV30; j_call: TRBJ2-5; cdr3_aa: CAGSVGRETQYF; cdr3_nt: TGTGCCGGGAGTGTAGGTAGAGAGACCCAGTACTTC